This TCR beta chain was documented in a study of blood T cell repertoires in COVID-19. Study-level background: Samples taken during acute and convalescent COVID-19 were collected in the United States, Italy and Spain. Sources were T cells, B-cell-depleted T cells, or PBMCs; the material itself was cDNA or gDNA.

The assay was immunoSEQ multiplex PCR, and TCRdb's table has in-frame clones only and misses some. The data hold around 360,000 clones, with about 90% observed a single time. Individuals drawn from 20 to 25 US areas were roughly 18 to 95 years old. Allocation to cohorts depended on clinical history reported by the participants. Sample: PBMCs or T cells enriched from blood (not recorded which). The origin of this receptor is a woman in her 30s who had recovered from COVID-19.

CDR3 amino acids: CASSVASGKYF. For the CDR3, the DNA is TGTGCCAGCAGCGTGGCTAGCGGGAAGTACTTC. The chain recombines TRBV28 with TRBJ2-7, with 9 bases that match TRBD2. The CDR3 covers 11 residues. J lost 11 bases, V lost 6 bases, and 5 bases had no gene match. Germline-derived CDR1 and CDR2 are MDHEN and SYDVKM.